Below are 27 T cell receptor beta chains sequenced from a single sample in a study of blood T cell repertoires in COVID-19. The method was immunoSEQ multiplex PCR; TCRdb's version includes in-frame clones alone and lacks a portion of them. The sample shows about 120,000 clones, 90% of them seen only once. Specimen: peripheral blood. The receptors shown here come from a woman aged 55-69 years with COVID-19, enrolled during active disease.

The chain couples TRBV18 to TRBJ1-2; D not certain. V dropped 3 bases and J dropped 3 bases, with 11 bases sitting between them. Per the germline V gene, CDR1 is KGHSH and CDR2 is LQKENI. The CDR3 has 14 residues. The CDR3 DNA sequence: TGTGCCAGCTCACCCGCGATGAGGGACTATGGCTACACCTTC. The encoded protein is CASSPAMRDYGYTF.

The rearrangement joins TRBV6-5 to TRBJ1-1; 7 positions agree with TRBD1. The CDR3 totals 13 residues. Per the germline V gene, CDR1 is MNHEY and CDR2 is SVGAGI. Unmatched junction bases numbered 4, after V lost 8 bases and J lost 1 base. Here the CDR3 reads CASRRQGNTEAFF. CDR3 nucleotides: TGTGCCAGCCGGCGACAGGGGAACACTGAAGCTTTCTTT.

Only a few counts were recorded for this clone. One junction end disagrees with the germline gene, perhaps due to a read error. The chain links TRBV7-7 to TRBJ2-1; 10 bases map to TRBD2. Germline V lookup: CDR1 SSHAT, CDR2 FNYEAQ (reference sequence). This CDR3 has 15 amino acids. This chain's CDR3 is CASSTSGGAGNEQFF. The CDR3 DNA sequence: TGTGCTAGCAGCACAAGCGGGGGGGCCGGGAATGAGCAGTTCTTC.

The V call is TRBV6-5, the J call TRBJ2-7; the match to TRBD1 covers 10 bases. This CDR3 spans 15 amino acids. Trimming removed 7 bases from V and 0 bases from J; junction bases left unmatched: 6. CDR1 is MNHEY and CDR2 is SVGAGI in the germline V gene. The DNA for the CDR3 is TGTGCCAGCACTTCGGGACAGGGGAACTCCTACGAGCAGTACTTC. As protein: CASTSGQGNSYEQYF.

V usage is TRBV5-8 and J usage is TRBJ1-1; 7 nucleotides align to TRBD1. The CDR3 length is 12 residues. The germline V gene encodes CDR1 SGHTS and CDR2 YDEGEE. V was pared by 7 bases and J by 4 bases, with 4 bases of the junction left unmatched. In nucleotides, the CDR3 is TGTGCCAGCGGCAGACAGGGCACTGAAGCTTTCTTT. It is translated as CASGRQGTEAFF.

The chain is built from TRBV5-6 and TRBJ1-1, with 10 bases identical to TRBD1. Germline CDR1 reads SGHDT; CDR2 reads YYEEEE. With V trimmed by 1 base and J by 11 bases, 5 bases remained unmatched. The CDR3 consists of 13 residues. The CDR3 is CASSLYRDRGAFF. CDR3 DNA: TGTGCCAGCAGCTTGTACCGGGACAGGGGCGCTTTCTTT. The complete variable domain, with remaining parts taken from reference TRBV5-6 and TRBJ1-1, reads DAGVTQSPTHLIKTRGQQVTLRCSPKSGHDTVSWYQQALGQGPQFIFQYYEEEERQRGNFPDRFSGHQFPNYSSELNVNALLLGDSALYLCASSLYRDRGAFFGQGTRLTVV.

The chain uses TRBV7-9 and TRBJ1-2; possible D gene TRBD1, 5 bases. From germline, CDR1 is SEHNR and CDR2 FQNEAQ (reference sequence). This CDR3 comprises 14 residues. Trimming pared 3 bases from V and 3 bases from J, leaving 11 bases between. In DNA, the CDR3 is TGTGCCAGCAGCTTGCCAGGGCGGCACTATGGCTACACCTTC. Amino acid sequence: CASSLPGRHYGYTF.

The rearrangement joins TRBV7-8 to TRBJ1-6; the D is unclear. The germline V gene has CDR1 SGHVS and CDR2 FQNEAQ. The CDR3 covers 14 residues. V lost 3 bases and J 5 bases, leaving 8 bases between the germline ends. The DNA for the CDR3 is TGTGCCAGCAGCTTTTACCAGGATAATTCACCCCTCCACTTT. Translating it yields CASSFYQDNSPLHF.

The chain links TRBV19 to TRBJ2-3; 8 bases fit TRBD2. Germline-derived CDR1 and CDR2 are LNHDA and SQIVND (reference sequence). Trimming cost V 7 bases and J 1 base; bases outside gene matches: 7. CDR3 length equals 15 residues. The CDR3 DNA reads TGTGCCAGTAATGATATGCGGGGGGGCACAGATACGCAGTATTTT. Its translation: CASNDMRGGTDTQYF.

This clone was seen only a few times. The rearrangement joins TRBV3-1 (or the pseudogene TRBV3-2) to TRBJ1-1, with no clear D. CDR1 and CDR2 (germline): LGHDT, YNNKEL (reference sequence). With 4 bases removed from V and 1 base from J, the gap between germline ends came to 7 bases. The CDR3 totals 13 residues. For the CDR3, the DNA is TGTGCCAGCAGCCTAGTCCCGAACACTGAAGCTTTCTTT. It specifies CASSLVPNTEAFF.

The CDR3 here is CASSLGSTPGLTNEKLFF. The CDR3 bases are TGTGCCAGCAGCTTAGGATCAACCCCAGGGTTAACTAATGAAAAACTGTTTTTT. This rearrangement joins TRBV7-8 to TRBJ1-4; perhaps TRBD1 as D (5 bases). Germline-derived CDR1 and CDR2 are SGHVS and FQNEAQ. V lost 1 base to trimming and J lost 1 base, with 16 bases between them. This CDR3 comprises 18 residues.

This clone was observed once. The chain employs TRBV5-1 and TRBJ2-6, with 8 bases aligning to TRBD1. The CDR3 is 16 residues long. Trimming cost V 6 bases and J 0 bases; bases outside gene matches: 5. Per germline, CDR1 SGHRS and CDR2 YFSETQ. DNA of the CDR3: TGCGCCAGCACCATAGACAGGGGCTCTGGGGCCAACGTCCTGACTTTC. Its translation is CASTIDRGSGANVLTF. Drawing the rest from reference TRBV5-1 and TRBJ2-6, the complete variable domain is KAGVTQTPRYLIKTRGQQVTLSCSPISGHRSVSWYQQTPGQGLQFLFEYFSETQRNKGNFPGRFSGRQFSNSRSEMNVSTLELGDSALYLCASTIDRGSGANVLTFGAGSRLTVL.

In its sample, this clone was seen once. The chain carries TRBV5-1 and TRBJ2-3, with D maybe TRBD1 (6 bases). The CDR3 has 16 residues. CDR1 is SGHRS, CDR2 YFSETQ, per germline. Trimming cost V 2 bases and J 5 bases, with 18 bases left between them. The DNA of the CDR3 is TGCGCCAGCAGCTTTCCCCCAGGACAGAACTTAGATACGCAGTATTTT. It encodes CASSFPPGQNLDTQYF. Full variable domain (remainder filled in from reference TRBV5-1 and TRBJ2-3): KAGVTQTPRYLIKTRGQQVTLSCSPISGHRSVSWYQQTPGQGLQFLFEYFSETQRNKGNFPGRFSGRQFSNSRSEMNVSTLELGDSALYLCASSFPPGQNLDTQYFGPGTRLTVL.

The rearrangement joins TRBV12-5 to TRBJ1-1; D remains ambiguous. Germline values: CDR1 LGHNT, CDR2 FRNRAP. The CDR3 runs 13 residues. V was pared by 3 bases and J by 0 bases, with 5 bases between. The CDR3 DNA reads as TGTGCTAGTGGTTTAAGAGTGAACACTGAAGCTTTCTTT. Its protein product is CASGLRVNTEAFF.

V and J are TRBV7-8 and TRBJ1-1; D unclear. Germline CDR1 reads SGHVS; CDR2 reads FQNEAQ. The CDR3 spans 11 residues. V dropped 3 bases and J dropped 5 bases, with 4 bases sitting between them. The CDR3 coding sequence is TGTGCCAGCAGCTTGAGAACTGAAGCTTTCTTT. The encoded protein is CASSLRTEAFF.

This rearrangement joins TRBV19 to TRBJ1-1; D is uncertain. With 3 bases removed from V and 7 bases from J, the gap between germline ends came to 6 bases. Germline V gene lookup returns CDR1 LNHDA and CDR2 SQIVND (reference sequence). This CDR3 region has 11 residues. The CDR3 DNA follows: TGTGCCAGTAGTATCAGTCATGAAGCTTTCTTT. Its protein product is CASSISHEAFF.

This clone was counted a single time. For the CDR3, the DNA is TGTGCCAGCAGTGAATTGCAGGGAAAAGAGACCCAGTACTTC. Translating gives CASSELQGKETQYF. The rearrangement links TRBV6-1 to TRBJ2-5, with a tentative D call TRBD1 (5 bases). The CDR3 consists of 14 residues. With 2 bases removed from V and 3 bases from J, the gap between germline ends came to 10 bases. Germline assignment: CDR1 MNHNS and CDR2 SASEGT.

This clone was detected only once. V usage is TRBV7-8 and J usage is TRBJ2-7, with TRBD2 matching 12 bases. The CDR3 length is 14 residues. The germline gives CDR1 SGHVS, CDR2 FQNEAQ. V was clipped by 5 bases and J by 6 bases; unmatched bases: 5. The CDR3 reads CASSRPSGGGEQYF. The CDR3 DNA reads TGTGCCAGCAGCCGTCCTAGCGGGGGGGGCGAGCAGTACTTC.

This sequence joins TRBV21-1 and TRBJ1-5; no DNA check was done on the table's D call, TRBD1. TRBV21-1 has pseudogene status. CDR3 size: 18 residues. The CDR3 spells CASKKGQGSVGSNQPQHF. The CDR3 nucleotides are TGTGCCAGCAAAAAGGGACAGGGTTCGGTGGGAAGCAATCAGCCCCAGCATTTT.

There are a few counts of this clone. V gene TRBV9 combines with J gene TRBJ2-2; 13 nucleotides line up with TRBD2. The CDR3 totals 15 residues. The germline CDR1 and CDR2 sequences are SGDLS and YYNGEE. Trimming removed 3 bases from V and 5 bases from J; junction bases left unmatched: 1. The CDR3 DNA sequence: TGTGCCAGCAGCGCGACTAGCGGGGGGACCGGGGAGCTGTTTTTT. It specifies CASSATSGGTGELFF.

The V and J genes are TRBV29-1 and TRBJ1-2; D unresolved. This CDR3 has 11 amino acids. Germline lookup yields CDR1 SQVTM and CDR2 ANQGSEA. V was shortened by 4 bases and J by 6 bases, with 9 bases between the two germline ends. CDR3 loop: CSVASGNGYTF. The CDR3 DNA reads as TGCAGCGTTGCCAGCGGTAATGGCTACACCTTC.

This rearrangement joins TRBV4-1 to TRBJ1-2, with D uncertain. The germline V gene encodes CDR1 MGHRA and CDR2 YSYEKL. Trimming shortened V by 3 bases and J by 9 bases, and 14 bases separated the two germline ends. The CDR3 runs 13 residues. CDR3 residues: CASSHGGIESYTF. As DNA, the CDR3 is TGCGCCAGCAGCCATGGAGGGATCGAAAGCTACACCTTC.

The rearrangement joins TRBV12-2 to TRBJ1-2; the D call in the table, TRBD1, was not verified against the DNA. TRBV12-2 is termed a pseudogene. This CDR3 is 15 amino acids long. CDR3 nucleotides: TGTGCAAGTCGCTTCGATCCCGCAGGGGGCCATGGCTACACCTTC. Translating gives CASRFDPAGGHGYTF.

The CDR3 nucleotides are TGCGCCAGCAGCACTAGCGGTAGCACCGGGGAGCTGTTTTTT. Amino acid sequence: CASSTSGSTGELFF. V is TRBV5-1 and J is TRBJ2-2; 8 bases align to TRBD2. The J segment lost 4 bases and the V segment lost 4 bases, leaving 3 bases of the junction unmatched. CDR1 and CDR2 (germline): SGHRS, YFSETQ. This CDR3 contains 14 residues.

This chain links TRBV3-1 (or the pseudogene TRBV3-2) with TRBJ2-1, with 9 nucleotides matching TRBD2. Germline V lookup: CDR1 LGHDT, CDR2 YNNKEL (reference sequence). This CDR3 region has 15 residues. The trim removed 5 bases at V and 1 base at J, leaving 3 bases unmatched. CDR3 sequence: CASSSTSGSYNEQFF. DNA of the CDR3: TGTGCCAGCAGCTCGACTAGCGGATCCTACAATGAGCAGTTCTTC.

The V gene is TRBV4-3, the J gene TRBJ1-6; 11 positions match TRBD1. J lost 9 bases, V lost 0 bases, and 4 bases had no gene match. The CDR3 sequence is 16 residues long. Germline assignment: CDR1 LGHNA and CDR2 YSLEER. This CDR3 is CASSQDLGTGGSPLHF. CDR3 sequence (DNA): TGCGCCAGCAGCCAAGATTTGGGGACAGGGGGTTCACCCCTCCACTTT.

The chain uses TRBV19 and TRBJ1-2, with unresolved D. The CDR3 contains 13 residues. V lost 5 bases, J lost 0 bases, and 7 bases lay in between. Germline loops: CDR1 LNHDA, CDR2 SQIVND (reference sequence). The CDR3 region is CASSHTSNYGYTF. The CDR3 nucleotides are TGTGCCAGTAGTCACACATCTAACTATGGCTACACCTTC. The variable domain in full, completed from reference TRBV19 and TRBJ1-2, reads DGGITQSPKYLFRKEGQNVTLSCEQNLNHDAMYWYRQDPGQGLRLIYYSQIVNDFQKGDIAEGYSVSREKKESFPLTVTSAQKNPTAFYLCASSHTSNYGYTFGSGTRLTVV.